This entry features one TCR beta chain sequence. As yet, its antigen is unknown. The data stem from a study of STAT3 mutations in large granular lymphocyte leukemia. Study outcomes and limitations: At least one immunodominant TCR beta clonotype appeared in every T-cell large granular lymphocyte leukemia patient.

Each sample's TCRbeta library yielded on average around 42,000 productive templates. Sequenced by immunoSEQ multiplex PCR; TCRdb stores in-frame clones only, minus some. Of tens of thousands of clones listed, 80% to 85% are singletons. V dropped 6 bases and J dropped 7 bases, with 12 bases sitting between them. This CDR3 is 13 amino acids long. CDR1 LNHDA and CDR2 SQIVND come from the germline V gene (reference sequence). V and J are TRBV19 and TRBJ1-4, with D possibly being TRBD1 (6 bases). Sequencing was carried out using PBMCs. This TCR was sampled from a human donor with T large granular lymphocyte leukemia. Some clones in this sample may be carry-over from other donors' samples. In nucleotides, the CDR3 is TGTGCCAGTAGCTCGGGGGCTGGTGAAAAACTGTTTTTT. This codes for CASSSGAGEKLFF. The whole variable domain, remainder taken from reference TRBV19 and TRBJ1-4, is DGGITQSPKYLFRKEGQNVTLSCEQNLNHDAMYWYRQDPGQGLRLIYYSQIVNDFQKGDIAEGYSVSREKKESFPLTVTSAQKNPTAFYLCASSSGAGEKLFFGSGTQLSVL.